The TCR beta chain described here comes from a study of OX40 agonist ivuxolimab in advanced cancers. Trimming took 0 bases from V and 6 from J, leaving 15 bases between them. Per germline, CDR1 MNHEY and CDR2 SVGAGI. There are 16 residues in the CDR3. Profiling relied on immunoSEQ multiplex PCR, and the TCRdb table lists in-frame clones only, not all of them. Of 100,000 to 120,000 clones in the sample, approximately 90% were seen once. This TCR came from an adult with an advanced solid tumor such as melanoma, head and neck, liver or kidney cancer. Sequenced material: CD4+ or CD8+ T cells sorted from blood, taken in a trial of the OX40 agonist ivuxolimab. The chain employs TRBV6-5 and TRBJ2-1, with D maybe TRBD2 (5 bases). The CDR3 loop reads CASSYSPGLGFNEQFF. CDR3 coding DNA: TGTGCCAGCAGTTACTCACCGGGATTGGGGTTCAATGAGCAGTTCTTC.